This T cell receptor (beta chain) was identified during a study of T cell responses to AZD1222 COVID-19 vaccine (dated by TCRdb to about 2021). Background on the whole study: Because spike-specific TCR depth and breadth did not differ between the two schedules, AZD1222 recipients who got a second dose at roughly 4 weeks were pooled with those who got a second dose at roughly 12 weeks. Trial participants were enrolled by age into subgroups of 18-55, 56-69 and 70-plus years, and about 150, 27 and 61 TCR-sequenced participants, respectively, were included in these subgroups. TCR sequencing covered some 250 trial participants: 200 to 220 given two doses of AZD1222 and about 26 given two doses of MenACWY control vaccine.

The time point label for this specimen denotes: baseline before first vaccination. Samples from vaccinated people were obtained from the UK trials COV001 and COV002, which included a single-blind randomized controlled phase 2/3 trial of AZD1222 (ChAdOx1 nCoV-19) in healthy adults. For TCRbeta chain sequencing, PBMC samples from trial participants were taken at day 0 and at day 28 after the second dose. The CDR3 regions of human TCRbeta chains were analyzed by immunosequencing. The study's own analysis went as follows. Repertoire TCRs were matched against a reference library of SARS-CoV-2-specific TCRs generated with the MIRA antigen-specificity platform. Breadth was defined as the fraction of unique TCRs that were SARS-CoV-2-associated, and depth was defined as the fraction of total T cells that were SARS-CoV-2-associated. Using the MIRA data, every spike-specific TCR was mapped to the spike region that the TCR reacted to and assigned to either a CD4 or a CD8 class. Log10-transformed breadth and depth values were compared by one-way ANOVA with Sidak's multiple comparisons tests. The source is immuneACCESS, and TCRdb retained only in-frame sequences with V and J called. Part of the clones is not carried over; for the studies checked, unresolved V genes explain less than half of this, and the remainder is unexplained. The V and J calls and clone size were taken over from that table, and D and trimming were inferred from the DNA. Recorded for this sample are around 150,000 clones; about 90% of them occurred a single time. Together, the top ten hold approximately 1.4% of the sample.

Overall study results and their limits: Because no samples from the day 14 peak response were available, repertoires could be characterized only after the peak T cell response. In the small 56-69-year group, the increase in depth fell short of significance, most likely because of low power. Nearly half of unique spike-specific TCRs reportedly recognized epitopes outside regions mutated in the B.1.351 and B.1.1.7 variants. Participants were mostly white British, with more females than males. The authors suggested clonal diversity may have been underestimated. Only a handful of AZD1222 recipients were SARS-CoV-2 seropositive at baseline, limiting conclusions about previously exposed vaccinees. After two AZD1222 doses, both the breadth and the depth of spike-specific TCRs were significantly higher than at day 0 and than in MenACWY recipients. CD4 TCRs associated with the vaccine covered the entire spike protein, and the dominant responses were in regions 160-218 and 743-854.

Ends trimmed: V by 5 bases, J by 1 base; bases unmatched to a gene: 5. Reading the germline V gene gives CDR1 SGHTA and CDR2 FQGNSA. The CDR3 spans 14 residues, from the cysteine through the phenylalanine. Only the CDR3 region is kept as DNA, spanning 42 bases read in frame from base 1. Details on this clone: Its antigen is currently not known. Per-base quality was not reported, and no clone a single base away is much larger than it.

This chain joins TRBV7-2 to TRBJ2-7; 7 middle bases align to TRBD1. This sample comprised peripheral blood, obtained on day 0 of AZD1222 vaccination. The receptor's source is an adult in good health. The CDR3 corresponds to CASSAVTGSYEQYF. The nucleotide sequence reads TGTGCCAGCAGCGCCGTGACAGGGTCCTACGAGCAGTACTTC.